This T cell receptor (beta chain) was obtained from a study of CD8 T cells in ankylosing spondylitis. Whole-study results and caveats: The study identified a TCR beta motif of 7 or 8 highly homologous variants that appeared characteristic of ankylosing spondylitis blood.

TCRdb re-derived calls from the 5' RACE reads in MiXCR, one entry per CDR3 protein. The sample has approximately 300,000 distinct CDR3 sequences, approximately 8.2% seen once. The CDR3 spans 14 residues. V gave up 3 bases and J gave up 1 base, with 11 bases separating them. CDR1 and CDR2 (germline): SGHRS, YFSETQ. A remark on this clonotype: The antigen is undetermined.

Sequenced sample: blood, either unsorted or a sorted T cell fraction (not recorded which). The TCR was taken from a male donor with ankylosing spondylitis. J is TRBJ2-7 and V is TRBV5-1; D is perhaps TRBD1 (5 bases). The CDR3 sequence: CASSWGLGSYEQYF. The CDR3 DNA reads as TGCGCCAGCAGCTGGGGCTTAGGGTCCTACGAGCAGTACTTC.